These 2 T cell receptor beta chains share one sample of origin, sequenced in a study of identical twins. TCRdb reprocessed the 5' RACE reads via MiXCR and lists one record per CDR3 protein. This table holds about 190,000 distinct CDR3 sequences, about a sixth found once. This sample was also put to use in a study of T cells expressing NK-cell markers.

The specimen sequenced was CD8+ T cells sorted from blood. The receptors here all came from a young woman in good health.

The chain combines TRBV20-1 with TRBJ2-3; D is possibly TRBD2 (6 bases). This CDR3 spans 13 amino acids. Germline assignment: CDR1 DFQATT and CDR2 SNEGSKA (reference sequence). Between the trimmed V and J ends, which lost 3 bases and 6 bases, there was a span of 13 bases. CDR3: CSASRLASDTQYF. For the CDR3, the DNA is TGCAGTGCTAGTCGGCTAGCGTCGGATACGCAGTATTTT.

There are a few counts of this clonotype. The chain joins TRBV7-9 to TRBJ2-2; D not certain. Germline V gene data show CDR1 as SEHNR and CDR2 as FQNEAQ (reference sequence). V was pared by 1 base and J by 3 bases, with 9 bases between. The CDR3 is 15 residues long. CDR3 amino acids: CASSLGPSDTGELFF. The CDR3 region has the DNA TGTGCCAGCAGCTTAGGTCCAAGTGACACCGGGGAGCTGTTTTTT.